Included here is one TCR beta chain sequence, with context. Its antigen is as yet unknown. About 10 milliliters of peripheral blood were drawn from each donor. Primed by a sample-barcoded 5' primer and a J-beta primer mix, a second PCR proceeded for 7 to 11 cycles. TCRdb redid the calling of the 5' RACE reads with MiXCR, one entry per CDR3 protein. This sample has 700,000 to 950,000 distinct CDR3 sequences, with roughly 64% found just once. This record comes from a study of blood T cells in healthy people across ages. Study observations and caveats: With unsorted PBMCs, a conclusive comparison of naive versus antigen-experienced cells was not possible.

The CDR3 consists of 14 residues. Germline CDR1 is LGHDT and CDR2 is YNNKEL (reference sequence). V was cut by 5 bases and J by 4 bases, with 12 bases left in between. The sequenced material came from blood. This chain links TRBV3-1 with TRBJ2-1; the D call may be TRBD1 or TRBD2 (5 bases each). This TCR derives from a man in his thirties or forties in good health. The CDR3 DNA is TGTGCCAGCAGCTTCCGGGGCCCTTACAATGAGCAGTTCTTC. Its protein product is CASSFRGPYNEQFF.